Each of the 20 T cell receptor beta chains below was sequenced from the same sample in a study of shared clonotypes between healthy human individuals (dated by TCRdb to 2019 to 2021). For the CD8 naive samples, CD45RO-negative cells were positively selected for CCR7, yielding a CD45RA+CCR7+ population from which TemRA cells were excluded. The receptor library was made with the immunoSEQ multiplex PCR assay. Here the immuneACCESS table is served through TCRdb, limited to in-frame sequences with V and J called. Missing clones are a known gap in these copies; in checked studies unresolved V genes cover under half, and the rest lacks a known reason. Recorded for this sample are millions of clones; approximately 94% of them occurred a single time. The biggest ten clones account for 0.85% to 1.3% of the sample. The sequencing input was naive CD8+ T cells sorted from blood. The cell subset or site label for this specimen denotes: CD45RA+CCR7+. These receptors came from a man between 18 and 35 years old in good health.

This clone was detected only once. This chain links TRBV11-2 with TRBJ2-3; 8 bases align to TRBD2. J gave up 1 base and V 2 bases, and 8 bases lay outside the gene matches. Germline CDR1 reads SGHAT; CDR2 reads FQNNGV. The CDR3 consists of 17 residues. The CDR3 loop is CASSLFSGRGGTDTQYF. For the CDR3, the DNA is TGTGCCAGCAGCTTATTTTCGGGGCGGGGGGGCACAGATACGCAGTATTTT. Complete variable domain (other parts from reference TRBV11-2 and TRBJ2-3): EAGVAQSPRYKIIEKRQSVAFWCNPISGHATLYWYQQILGQGPKLLIQFQNNGVVDDSQLPKDRFSAERLKGVDSTLKIQPAKLEDSAVYLCASSLFSGRGGTDTQYFGPGTRLTVL.

The chain's CDR3 is CASSLTSGNYNEQFF. In DNA form, the CDR3 reads TGTGCCAGTAGTTTGACTAGCGGGAACTACAATGAGCAGTTCTTC. The chain has TRBV19 and TRBJ2-1, with 11 bases lining up with TRBD2. Germline V gene data show CDR1 as LNHDA and CDR2 as SQIVND (reference sequence). V was clipped by 5 bases and J by 3 bases; unmatched bases: 3. The CDR3 sequence is 15 residues long.

Worth noting for this clone: The sample holds other DNA sequences that translate to the same CDR3. This sequence joins TRBV7-9 and TRBJ1-1; D not certain. The CDR3 covers 13 residues. Per the germline V gene, CDR1 is SEHNR and CDR2 is FQNEAQ (reference sequence). V was shortened by 5 bases and J by 1 base, with 8 bases between the two germline ends. This CDR3 is CASSPLENTEAFF. CDR3 nucleotide sequence: TGTGCCAGCAGCCCTCTGGAGAACACTGAAGCTTTCTTT.

This chain connects TRBV4-1 to TRBJ1-5; the D gene is possibly TRBD1 (5 bases). V was clipped by 3 bases and J by 3 bases, with 15 bases between them. The CDR3 is made up of 16 amino acids. Germline V CDR1 and CDR2: MGHRA, YSYEKL. CDR3 region: CASSQVSGTFNQPQHF. CDR3 coding DNA: TGCGCCAGCAGCCAGGTCTCCGGGACCTTCAATCAGCCCCAGCATTTT.

This clone was found once. J is TRBJ2-1 and V is TRBV7-2; 13 nucleotides match TRBD2. Germline assignment: CDR1 SGHTA and CDR2 FQGNSA. This CDR3 has 15 residues. J was trimmed by 7 bases and V by 6 bases; bases with no gene match: 6. This CDR3 reads CASRLLAGGPNEQFF. For the CDR3, the DNA is TGTGCCAGCAGGCTACTAGCGGGGGGGCCGAATGAGCAGTTCTTC.

The chain employs TRBV6-5 and TRBJ2-1; the match to TRBD2 covers 11 bases. There are 14 residues in the CDR3. CDR1 is MNHEY and CDR2 is SVGAGI in the germline V gene. V shed 5 bases and J 7 bases; nucleotides not matched to a gene: 4. The CDR3 region is CASSNGLAGNEQFF. The CDR3 DNA reads TGTGCCAGCAGTAACGGACTAGCGGGTAATGAGCAGTTCTTC.

The rearrangement uses TRBV5-1 and TRBJ2-1; TRBD1 aligns across 7 bases. From germline, CDR1 is SGHRS and CDR2 YFSETQ. The CDR3 totals 16 residues. The ends lost 4 bases at V and 0 bases at J; junction bases unmatched: 7. The CDR3, as DNA: TGCGCCAGCAGCGGGGACAGAGTATACTCCTACAATGAGCAGTTCTTC. Its translation: CASSGDRVYSYNEQFF.

The chain employs TRBV19 and TRBJ2-5; TRBD1 matches 8 bases. This CDR3 has 13 amino acids. V was pared by 3 bases and J by 4 bases, with 1 base of the junction left unmatched. Germline assignment: CDR1 LNHDA and CDR2 SQIVND (reference sequence). The CDR3 DNA sequence: TGTGCCAGTAGTATCGGGACAGGAGAGACCCAGTACTTC. This codes for CASSIGTGETQYF.

The chain uses TRBV5-6 and TRBJ1-1; possibly TRBD1 for D (6 bases). The CDR3 consists of 11 residues. Germline V lookup: CDR1 SGHDT, CDR2 YYEEEE. V lost 6 bases and J 6 bases, leaving 9 bases between the germline ends. The CDR3 DNA follows: TGTGCCAGCAAACAGGGCGCTGAAGCTTTCTTT. Protein: CASKQGAEAFF.

This chain links TRBV27 with TRBJ2-7; D may match TRBD1 or TRBD2 (5 bases each). The V gene's germline CDR1 is MNHEY and CDR2 SMNVEV (reference sequence). The CDR3 is 16 residues long. V gave up 3 bases and J gave up 3 bases, with 18 bases separating them. For the CDR3, the DNA is TGTGCCAGCAGTTTTCTCGGGGCAACGAGGGGCTACGAGCAGTACTTC. It encodes CASSFLGATRGYEQYF.

The genes are TRBV5-6 and TRBJ2-2, with a tentative D call TRBD2 (5 bases). CDR1 is SGHDT and CDR2 is YYEEEE in the germline V gene. The V end was cut by 2 bases, the J end by 0 bases, with 11 bases between. This CDR3 contains 16 residues. The CDR3 nucleotides read TGTGCCAGCAGCTTTGGTCTAGCTCCGAACACCGGGGAGCTGTTTTTT. Translated, it gives CASSFGLAPNTGELFF. Full variable domain (missing parts from reference TRBV5-6 and TRBJ2-2): DAGVTQSPTHLIKTRGQQVTLRCSPKSGHDTVSWYQQALGQGPQFIFQYYEEEERQRGNFPDRFSGHQFPNYSSELNVNALLLGDSALYLCASSFGLAPNTGELFFGEGSRLTVL.

Here the CDR3 DNA reads TGTGCCAGCAGCTTAGAGACCACAGGGCACGAGCAGTACTTC. Translation: CASSLETTGHEQYF. This chain uses TRBV7-9 with TRBJ2-7, with D tentatively TRBD1 (6 bases). The CDR3 contains 14 residues. V lost 1 base to trimming and J lost 5 bases, with 12 bases between them. The V gene's germline CDR1 is SEHNR and CDR2 FQNEAQ (reference sequence).

The chain joins TRBV28 to TRBJ1-2, with D possibly matching TRBD1 (6 bases). The V gene lost 1 base and the J gene lost 7 bases, with 10 bases spanning the gap. The CDR3 is made up of 13 amino acids. Per germline, CDR1 MDHEN and CDR2 SYDVKM. The CDR3 nucleotides read TGTGCCAGCAGTTTATTGCAGGGGTTTGGCTACACCTTC. Amino acids: CASSLLQGFGYTF.

This clone appeared once. The rearrangement links TRBV6-6 to TRBJ2-3; perhaps TRBD1 as D (6 bases). Trimming removed 7 bases at V and 0 bases at J, with 8 bases between. The CDR3 totals 13 residues. Germline V CDR1 and CDR2: MNHNY, SVGAGI (reference sequence). The CDR3 loop is CASTGASTDTQYF. CDR3 bases: TGTGCCAGCACAGGGGCTAGCACAGATACGCAGTATTTT.

The rearrangement joins TRBV9 to TRBJ2-2, with D unresolved. Germline assignment: CDR1 SGDLS and CDR2 YYNGEE. Trimming took 0 bases from V and 2 from J, leaving 8 bases between them. The CDR3 sequence is 15 residues long. Here the CDR3 reads CASSVATANTGELFF. The CDR3 DNA follows: TGTGCCAGCAGCGTAGCTACCGCCAACACCGGGGAGCTGTTTTTT.

V gene TRBV7-9 combines with J gene TRBJ2-1, with D unclear. Trimming pared 4 bases from V and 0 bases from J, leaving 13 bases between. The CDR3 consists of 16 residues. Germline V gene lookup returns CDR1 SEHNR and CDR2 FQNEAQ (reference sequence). CDR3 nucleotide sequence: TGTGCCAGCAGCTCCTTGCCGGCCAGCTCCTACAATGAGCAGTTCTTC. It is translated as CASSSLPASSYNEQFF.

The rearrangement uses TRBV5-4 and TRBJ1-6; D not resolved. V lost 6 bases, J lost 7 bases, and 20 bases lay in between. The CDR3 runs to 16 residues. Germline CDR1 is SGHNT and CDR2 is YYREEE (reference sequence). The CDR3 protein is CASTTDAKNLNSPLHF. DNA for the CDR3: TGTGCCAGCACCACCGATGCGAAGAACCTCAATTCACCCCTCCACTTT.

The genes are TRBV4-3 and TRBJ2-7; D not certain. Germline lookup yields CDR1 LGHNA and CDR2 YSLEER. This CDR3 is 13 amino acids long. V lost 1 base and J lost 7, with 11 bases in between. The CDR3 here is CASSQVMEMEQYF. The CDR3 DNA is TGCGCCAGCAGCCAAGTGATGGAGATGGAGCAGTACTTC.

The CDR3 is CASSMSSNQPQHF. For the CDR3, the DNA is TGTGCCAGTAGTATGAGTAGCAATCAGCCCCAGCATTTT. The V gene is TRBV19, the J gene TRBJ1-5; D remains ambiguous. Trimming cost V 3 bases and J 0 bases, with 3 bases left between them. Per germline, CDR1 LNHDA and CDR2 SQIVND (reference sequence). The CDR3 has 13 residues.

A remark on this clone: One end of the junction does not line up with germline, which may come from a read error. This chain connects TRBV4-1 to TRBJ1-3; D is uncertain. The germline V gene has CDR1 MGHRA and CDR2 YSYEKL. There are 15 residues in the CDR3. CDR3 residues: CASSPGPFGSEDPGF. The DNA of the CDR3 is TGCGCCAGCAGCCCTGGCCCTTTTGGGTCGGAAGACCCGGGTTTT.